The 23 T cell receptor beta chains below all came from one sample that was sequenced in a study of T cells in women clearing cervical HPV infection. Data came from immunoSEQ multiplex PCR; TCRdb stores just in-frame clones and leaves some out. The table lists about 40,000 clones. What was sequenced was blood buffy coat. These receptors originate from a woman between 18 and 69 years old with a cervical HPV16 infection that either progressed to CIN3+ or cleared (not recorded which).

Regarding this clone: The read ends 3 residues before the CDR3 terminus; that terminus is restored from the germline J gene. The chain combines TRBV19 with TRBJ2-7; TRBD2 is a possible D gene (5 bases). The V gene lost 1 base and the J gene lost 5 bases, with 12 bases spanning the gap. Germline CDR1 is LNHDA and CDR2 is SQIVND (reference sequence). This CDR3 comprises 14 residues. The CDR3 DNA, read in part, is TGTGCCAGTAGTATAGCACTGCTTAGCGACGAG. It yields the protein CASSIALLSDE. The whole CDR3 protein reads CASSIALLSDEQYF. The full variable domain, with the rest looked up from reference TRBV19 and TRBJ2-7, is DGGITQSPKYLFRKEGQNVTLSCEQNLNHDAMYWYRQDPGQGLRLIYYSQIVNDFQKGDIAEGYSVSREKKESFPLTVTSAQKNPTAFYLCASSIALLSDEQYFGPGTRLTVT.

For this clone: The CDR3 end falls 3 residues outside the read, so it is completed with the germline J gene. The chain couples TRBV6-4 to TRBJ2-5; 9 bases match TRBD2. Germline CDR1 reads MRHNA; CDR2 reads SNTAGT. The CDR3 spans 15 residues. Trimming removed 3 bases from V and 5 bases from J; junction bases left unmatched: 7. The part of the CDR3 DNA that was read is TGTGCCAGCAGTGAAGAAGCGGGGGGCCGGGAGACC. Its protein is CASSEEAGGRET. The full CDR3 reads CASSEEAGGRETQYF.

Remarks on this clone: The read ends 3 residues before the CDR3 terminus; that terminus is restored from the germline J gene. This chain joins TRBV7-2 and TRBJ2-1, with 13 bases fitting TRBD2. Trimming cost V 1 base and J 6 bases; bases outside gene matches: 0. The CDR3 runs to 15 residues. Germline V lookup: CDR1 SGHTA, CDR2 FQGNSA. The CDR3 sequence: CASSLGLAGGNEQFF. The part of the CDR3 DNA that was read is TGTGCCAGCAGCTTAGGACTAGCGGGGGGCAATGAG.

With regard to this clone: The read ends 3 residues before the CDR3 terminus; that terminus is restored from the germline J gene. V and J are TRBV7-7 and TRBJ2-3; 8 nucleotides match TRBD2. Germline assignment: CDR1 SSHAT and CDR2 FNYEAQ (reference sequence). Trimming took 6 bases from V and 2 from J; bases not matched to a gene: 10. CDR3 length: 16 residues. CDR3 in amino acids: CASSPRVAGTTDTQYF. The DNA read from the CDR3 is TGTGCCAGCAGTCCCAGGGTAGCGGGAACCACAGATACG.

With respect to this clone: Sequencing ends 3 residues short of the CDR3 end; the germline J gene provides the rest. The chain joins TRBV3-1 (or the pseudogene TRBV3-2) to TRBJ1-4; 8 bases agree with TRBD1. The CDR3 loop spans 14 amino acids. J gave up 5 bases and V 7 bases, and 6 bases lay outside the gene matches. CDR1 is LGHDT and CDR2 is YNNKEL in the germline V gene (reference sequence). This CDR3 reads CASTAGTGNEKLFF. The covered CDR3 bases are TGTGCCAGCACCGCCGGGACAGGAAATGAAAAA.

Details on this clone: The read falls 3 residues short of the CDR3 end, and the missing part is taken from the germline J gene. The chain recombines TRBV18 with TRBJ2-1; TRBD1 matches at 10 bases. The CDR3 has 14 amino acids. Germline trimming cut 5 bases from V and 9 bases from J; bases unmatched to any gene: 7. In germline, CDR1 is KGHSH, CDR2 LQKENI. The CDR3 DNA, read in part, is TGTGCCAGCTCATCCGGGACAGGGGCCTTTGAG. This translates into CASSSGTGAFE. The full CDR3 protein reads CASSSGTGAFEQFF.

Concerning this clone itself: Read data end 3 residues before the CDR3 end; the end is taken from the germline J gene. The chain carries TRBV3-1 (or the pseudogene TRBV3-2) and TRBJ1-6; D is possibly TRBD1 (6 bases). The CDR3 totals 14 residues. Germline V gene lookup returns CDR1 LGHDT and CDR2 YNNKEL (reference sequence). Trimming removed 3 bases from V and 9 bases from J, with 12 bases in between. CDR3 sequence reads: CASSHAARGSPLHF. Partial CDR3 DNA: TGTGCCAGCAGCCACGCAGCCAGGGGTTCACCC.

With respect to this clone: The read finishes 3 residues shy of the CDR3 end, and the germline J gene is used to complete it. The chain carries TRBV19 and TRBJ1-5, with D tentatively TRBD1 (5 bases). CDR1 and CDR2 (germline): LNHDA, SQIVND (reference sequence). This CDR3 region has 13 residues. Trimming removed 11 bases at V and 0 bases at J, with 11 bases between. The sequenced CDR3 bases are TGTGCCTCGCAGGGCCATAGCAATCAGCCC. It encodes CASQGHSNQP. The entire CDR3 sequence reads CASQGHSNQPQHF.

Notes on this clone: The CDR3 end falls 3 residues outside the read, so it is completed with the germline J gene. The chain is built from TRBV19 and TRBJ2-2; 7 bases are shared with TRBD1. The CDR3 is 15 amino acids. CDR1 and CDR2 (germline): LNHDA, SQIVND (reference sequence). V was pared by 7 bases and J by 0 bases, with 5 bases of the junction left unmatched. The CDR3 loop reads CASIGTDTNTGELFF. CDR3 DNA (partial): TGTGCCAGTATCGGGACAGATACGAACACCGGGGAG. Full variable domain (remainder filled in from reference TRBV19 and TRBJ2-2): DGGITQSPKYLFRKEGQNVTLSCEQNLNHDAMYWYRQDPGQGLRLIYYSQIVNDFQKGDIAEGYSVSREKKESFPLTVTSAQKNPTAFYLCASIGTDTNTGELFFGEGSRLTVL.

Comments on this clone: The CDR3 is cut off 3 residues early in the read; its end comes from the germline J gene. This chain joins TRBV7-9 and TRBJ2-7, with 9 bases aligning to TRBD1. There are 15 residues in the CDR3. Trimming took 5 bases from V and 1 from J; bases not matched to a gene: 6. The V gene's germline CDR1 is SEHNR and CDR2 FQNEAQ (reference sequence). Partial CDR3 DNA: TGTGCCAGCAGCAAGTCCGGGACAGGGTCCTACGAG. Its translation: CASSKSGTGSYE. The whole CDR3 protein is CASSKSGTGSYEQYF.

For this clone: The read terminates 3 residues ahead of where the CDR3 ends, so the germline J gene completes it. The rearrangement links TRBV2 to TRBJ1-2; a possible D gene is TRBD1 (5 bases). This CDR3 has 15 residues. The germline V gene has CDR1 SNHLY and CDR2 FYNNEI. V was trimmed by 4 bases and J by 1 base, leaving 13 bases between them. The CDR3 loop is CASSGGYKDNYGYTF. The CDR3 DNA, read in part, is TGTGCCAGCAGTGGGGGCTACAAGGATAACTATGGC. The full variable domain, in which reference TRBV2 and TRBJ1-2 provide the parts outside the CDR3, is EPEVTQTPSHQVTQMGQEVILRCVPISNHLYFYWYRQILGQKVEFLVSFYNNEISEKSEIFDDQFSVERPDGSNFTLKIRSTKLEDSAMYFCASSGGYKDNYGYTFGSGTRLTVV.

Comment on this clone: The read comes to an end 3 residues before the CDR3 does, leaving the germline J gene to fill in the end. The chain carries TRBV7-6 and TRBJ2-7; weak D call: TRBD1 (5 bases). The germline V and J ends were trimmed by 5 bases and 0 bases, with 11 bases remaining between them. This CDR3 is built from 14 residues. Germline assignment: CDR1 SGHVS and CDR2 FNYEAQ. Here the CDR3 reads CASSHQGRSYEQYF. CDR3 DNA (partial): TGTGCCAGCAGCCATCAGGGCCGCTCCTACGAG.

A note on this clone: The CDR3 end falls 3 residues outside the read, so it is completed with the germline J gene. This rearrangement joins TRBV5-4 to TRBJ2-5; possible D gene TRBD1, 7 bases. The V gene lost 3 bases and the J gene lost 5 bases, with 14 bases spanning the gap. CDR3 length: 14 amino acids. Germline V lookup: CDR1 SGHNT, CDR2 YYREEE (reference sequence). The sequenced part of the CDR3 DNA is TGTGCCAGCAGCTCGCAGGGGGGTACGGAGACC. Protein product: CASSSQGGTET. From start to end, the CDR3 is CASSSQGGTETQYF. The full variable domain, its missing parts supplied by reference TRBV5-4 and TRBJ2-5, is ETGVTQSPTHLIKTRGQQVTLRCSSQSGHNTVSWYQQALGQGPQFIFQYYREEENGRGNFPPRFSGLQFPNYSSELNVNALELDDSALYLCASSSQGGTETQYFGPGTRLLVL.

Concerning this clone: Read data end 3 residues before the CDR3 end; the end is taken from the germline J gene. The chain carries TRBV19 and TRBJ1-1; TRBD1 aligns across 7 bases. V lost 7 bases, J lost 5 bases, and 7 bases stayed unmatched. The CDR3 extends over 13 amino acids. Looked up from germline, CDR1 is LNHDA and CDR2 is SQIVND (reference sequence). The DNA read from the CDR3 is TGTGCCAGTATGAGGGGGCTCGGGACTGAA. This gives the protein CASMRGLGTE. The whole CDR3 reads CASMRGLGTEAFF.

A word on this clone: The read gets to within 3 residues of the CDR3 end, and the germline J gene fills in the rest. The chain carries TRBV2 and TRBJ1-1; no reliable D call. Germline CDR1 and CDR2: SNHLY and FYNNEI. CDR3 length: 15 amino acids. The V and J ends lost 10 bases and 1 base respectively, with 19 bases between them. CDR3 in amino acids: CATTPGGSGNTEAFF. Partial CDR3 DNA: TGTGCCACCACCCCCGGAGGATCGGGGAACACTGAA.

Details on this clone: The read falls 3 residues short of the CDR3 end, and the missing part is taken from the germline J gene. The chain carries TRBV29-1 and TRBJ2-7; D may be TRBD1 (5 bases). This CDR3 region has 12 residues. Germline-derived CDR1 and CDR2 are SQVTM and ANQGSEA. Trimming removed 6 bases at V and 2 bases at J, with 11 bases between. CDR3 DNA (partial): TGCAGCGTACGACAGACCGCCTACGAG. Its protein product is CSVRQTAYE. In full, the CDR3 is CSVRQTAYEQYF.

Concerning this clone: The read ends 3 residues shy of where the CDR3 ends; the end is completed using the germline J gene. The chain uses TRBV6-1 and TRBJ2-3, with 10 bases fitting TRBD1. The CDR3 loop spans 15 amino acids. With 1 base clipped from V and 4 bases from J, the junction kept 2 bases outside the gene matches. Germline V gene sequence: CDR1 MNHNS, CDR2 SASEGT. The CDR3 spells CASSEGQGAPDTQYF. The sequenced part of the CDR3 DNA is TGTGCCAGCAGTGAAGGACAGGGGGCGCCAGATACG.

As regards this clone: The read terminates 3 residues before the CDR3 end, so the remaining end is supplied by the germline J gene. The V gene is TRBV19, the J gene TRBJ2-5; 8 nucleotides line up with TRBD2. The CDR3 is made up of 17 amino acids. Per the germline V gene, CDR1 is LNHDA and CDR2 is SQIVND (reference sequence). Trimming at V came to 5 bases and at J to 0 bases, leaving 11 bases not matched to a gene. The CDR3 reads CASSPLRSGGNQETQYF. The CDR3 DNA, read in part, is TGTGCCAGTAGTCCCCTTAGAAGCGGGGGAAACCAAGAGACC.

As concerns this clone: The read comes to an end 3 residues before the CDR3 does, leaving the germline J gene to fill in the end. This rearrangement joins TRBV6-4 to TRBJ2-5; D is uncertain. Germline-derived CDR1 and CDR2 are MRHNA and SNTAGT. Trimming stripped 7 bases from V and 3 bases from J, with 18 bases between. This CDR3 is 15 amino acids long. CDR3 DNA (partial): TGTGCCAGCACCGAGACTCTTCCTCTTAAAGAGACC. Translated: CASTETLPLKET. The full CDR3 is CASTETLPLKETQYF.

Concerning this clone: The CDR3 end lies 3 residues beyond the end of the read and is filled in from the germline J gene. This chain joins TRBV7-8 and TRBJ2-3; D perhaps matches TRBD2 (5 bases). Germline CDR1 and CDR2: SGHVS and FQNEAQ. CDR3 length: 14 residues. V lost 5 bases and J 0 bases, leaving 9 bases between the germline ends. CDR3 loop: CASSDRTSTDTQYF. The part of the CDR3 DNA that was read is TGTGCCAGCAGCGATAGGACTAGCACAGATACG.

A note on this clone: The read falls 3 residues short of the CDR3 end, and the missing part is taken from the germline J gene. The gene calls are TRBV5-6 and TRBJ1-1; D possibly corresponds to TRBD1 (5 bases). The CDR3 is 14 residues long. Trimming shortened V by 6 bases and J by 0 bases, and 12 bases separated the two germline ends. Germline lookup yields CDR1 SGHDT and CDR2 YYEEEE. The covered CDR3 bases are TGTGCCAGCACCGTGGGGCCGGTGAACACTGAA. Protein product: CASTVGPVNTE. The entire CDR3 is CASTVGPVNTEAFF.

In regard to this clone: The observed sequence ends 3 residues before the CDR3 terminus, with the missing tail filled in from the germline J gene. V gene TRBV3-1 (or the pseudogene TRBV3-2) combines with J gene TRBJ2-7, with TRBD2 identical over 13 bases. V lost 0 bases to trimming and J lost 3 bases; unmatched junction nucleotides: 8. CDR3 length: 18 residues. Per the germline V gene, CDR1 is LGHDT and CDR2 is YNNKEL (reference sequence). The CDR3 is CASSQDNPWTSGGYEQYF. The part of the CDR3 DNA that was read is TGTGCCAGCAGCCAAGATAATCCCTGGACTAGCGGGGGCTACGAG.

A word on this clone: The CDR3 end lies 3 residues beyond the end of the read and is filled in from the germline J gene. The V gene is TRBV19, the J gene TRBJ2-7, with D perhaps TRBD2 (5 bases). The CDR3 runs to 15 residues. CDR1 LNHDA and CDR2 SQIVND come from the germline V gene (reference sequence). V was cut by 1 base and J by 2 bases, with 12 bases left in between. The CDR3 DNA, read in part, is TGTGCCAGTAGTATAGCGGGGTTTGTGCCCTACGAG. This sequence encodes CASSIAGFVPYE. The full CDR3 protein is CASSIAGFVPYEQYF. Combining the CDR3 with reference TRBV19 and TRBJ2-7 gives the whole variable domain DGGITQSPKYLFRKEGQNVTLSCEQNLNHDAMYWYRQDPGQGLRLIYYSQIVNDFQKGDIAEGYSVSREKKESFPLTVTSAQKNPTAFYLCASSIAGFVPYEQYFGPGTRLTVT.